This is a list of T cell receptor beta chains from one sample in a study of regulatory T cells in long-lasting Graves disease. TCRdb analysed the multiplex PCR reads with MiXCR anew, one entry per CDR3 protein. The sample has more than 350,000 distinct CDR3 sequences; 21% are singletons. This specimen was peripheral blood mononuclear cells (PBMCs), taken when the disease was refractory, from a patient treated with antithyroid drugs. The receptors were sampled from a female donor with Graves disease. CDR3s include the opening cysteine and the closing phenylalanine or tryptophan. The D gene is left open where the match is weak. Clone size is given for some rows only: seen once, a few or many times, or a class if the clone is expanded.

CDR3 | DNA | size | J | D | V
CASSLGQGYQPQHF | TGTGCCAGCAGCTTGGGACAGGGGTATCAGCCCCAGCATTTT | . | TRBJ1-5 | TRBD1 | TRBV7-8
CSARLQGAYEQYF | TGCAGTGCTAGATTACAGGGAGCCTACGAGCAGTACTTC | . | TRBJ2-7 | . | TRBV20-1
CATGTAQETQYF | TGTGCCACCGGGACAGCTCAAGAGACCCAGTACTTC | many | TRBJ2-5 | TRBD1 | TRBV12-3/TRBV12-4
CSARAQGSYTGELFF | TGCAGTGCTAGAGCTCAGGGGAGCTATACCGGGGAGCTGTTTTTT | few | TRBJ2-2 | . | TRBV20-1
CASSDEYQSLGQYF | TGTGCCAGCAGTGATGAATACCAAAGTCTTGGGCAGTACTTC | . | TRBJ2-7 | . | TRBV2
CASSFLAGDTGELFF | TGTGCCAGCAGTTTTCTAGCGGGAGACACCGGGGAGCTGTTTTTT | few | TRBJ2-2 | TRBD2 | TRBV27
CASSFSRTSKETQYF | TGTGCCAGCAGCTTCTCCCGGACTAGCAAAGAGACCCAGTACTTC | . | TRBJ2-5 | TRBD2 | TRBV5-4
CAPQAGRDRAGTEAFF | TGTGCCCCACAAGCGGGCAGGGACAGGGCCGGCACTGAAGCTTTCTTT | . | TRBJ1-1 | TRBD1 | TRBV2
CASSRGDTYEQYF | TGTGCCAGCTCACGAGGGGACACCTACGAGCAGTACTTC | . | TRBJ2-7 | . | TRBV18
CSASRVGLLESPLHF | TGCAGTGCTAGCCGGGTTGGGCTCCTTGAGTCACCCCTCCACTTT | . | TRBJ1-6 | . | TRBV20-1
CASSYGTGASYEQYF | TGTGCCAGCAGTTACGGGACAGGGGCATCCTACGAGCAGTACTTC | many | TRBJ2-7 | TRBD1 | TRBV6-2/TRBV6-3
CSAGGTARQIRGYTF | TGCAGTGCTGGCGGGACAGCAAGGCAAATACGCGGCTACACCTTC | many | TRBJ1-2 | TRBD1 | TRBV20-1
CVALKNTEAFF | TGTGTCGCCCTAAAGAACACTGAAGCTTTCTTT | . | TRBJ1-1 | . | TRBV28
CASSIDEDTGELFF | TGTGCCAGTAGTATAGATGAGGACACCGGGGAGCTGTTTTTT | . | TRBJ2-2 | . | TRBV19
CASSNRDRGPYRETQYF | TGTGCCAGCAGTAACCGGGACAGGGGGCCCTATCGGGAGACCCAGTACTTC | many | TRBJ2-5 | TRBD1 | TRBV12-3/TRBV12-4
CASSLGTGHPAFF | TGTGCCAGCAGCTTGGGGACAGGACACCCAGCTTTCTTT | few | TRBJ1-1 | TRBD1 | TRBV7-9
CASSFSWDRALYEQYF | TGCGCCAGCAGCTTCTCTTGGGACAGGGCACTCTACGAGCAGTACTTC | . | TRBJ2-7 | TRBD1 | TRBV5-1
CASSFDVAYQETQYF | TGTGCCAGCAGCTTCGACGTGGCCTACCAAGAGACCCAGTACTTC | few | TRBJ2-5 | . | TRBV5-6
CSVEQSSYNEQFF | TGCAGCGTTGAACAGAGCTCCTACAATGAGCAGTTCTTC | . | TRBJ2-1 | . | TRBV29-1
CASSHPNEKLFF | TGTGCCAGCAGTCATCCTAATGAAAAACTGTTTTTT | few | TRBJ1-4 | . | TRBV27
CASGLAVNTRELFF | TGTGCCAGCGGGCTAGCGGTAAACACCAGGGAGCTGTTTTTT | . | TRBJ2-2 | TRBD2 | TRBV5-4
CASSLDPASYGYTF | TGTGCCAGCAGCTTAGATCCCGCCAGCTATGGCTACACCTTC | few | TRBJ1-2 | . | TRBV7-9
CASSPGLAGKIYEQYF | TGTGCCAGCAGCCCGGGACTAGCGGGAAAAATCTACGAGCAGTACTTC | few | TRBJ2-7 | TRBD2 | TRBV27
CASSPDKTYEQYF | TGTGCCAGCAGCCCTGACAAGACCTACGAGCAGTACTTC | . | TRBJ2-7 | . | TRBV7-9
CASSLEAGLHEQYF | TGTGCCAGCAGCTTAGAAGCGGGGCTCCACGAGCAGTACTTC | few | TRBJ2-7 | TRBD2 | TRBV7-9
CASSLMDSNQPQHF | TGTGCCAGCAGCTTAATGGATAGCAATCAGCCCCAGCATTTT | . | TRBJ1-5 | . | TRBV7-9
CASSSGPGQGIHEQYF | TGTGCCAGCAGCTCGGGGCCGGGACAGGGTATACACGAGCAGTACTTC | many | TRBJ2-7 | TRBD1 | TRBV7-3
CASSLVPVSSTDTQYF | TGTGCCAGCAGCTTGGTCCCCGTGTCTAGCACAGATACGCAGTATTTT | . | TRBJ2-3 | . | TRBV5-4
CASSPGTSGSGFYNEQFF | TGTGCCAGCAGCCCCGGGACTAGCGGGAGCGGGTTCTACAATGAGCAGTTCTTC | . | TRBJ2-1 | TRBD2 | TRBV5-8
CASSLGQRSGTEAFF | TGTGCCAGCAGTTTAGGACAGAGGTCAGGCACTGAAGCTTTCTTT | many | TRBJ1-1 | . | TRBV27
CATSRGGSGTDTQYF | TGTGCCACCAGCAGAGGCGGGAGTGGCACAGATACGCAGTATTTT | . | TRBJ2-3 | TRBD2 | TRBV15
CASGIGVGKNTGELFF | TGTGCCAGTGGAATAGGGGTGGGAAAGAACACCGGGGAGCTGTTTTTT | . | TRBJ2-2 | . | TRBV6-1
CSARDRGGGPYF | TGCAGTGCTAGAGATCGAGGGGGAGGGCCTTACTTC | few | TRBJ2-7 | . | TRBV20-1
CASRSGGAGEKLFF | TGTGCCAGCAGATCTGGGGGCGCCGGTGAAAAACTGTTTTTT | few | TRBJ1-4 | . | TRBV27
CASSQEMSEQYF | TGTGCCAGCAGCCAAGAAATGAGCGAGCAGTACTTC | . | TRBJ2-7 | . | TRBV3-1
CATSRDLTRGSYEQYF | TGTGCCACCAGCAGAGATCTCACCAGGGGCTCCTACGAGCAGTACTTC | many | TRBJ2-7 | . | TRBV15
CASSPGGTSFPYEQYF | TGTGCCAGCAGCCCGGGCGGGACTAGCTTTCCCTACGAGCAGTACTTC | . | TRBJ2-7 | TRBD2 | TRBV7-2
CSAQTSGRYEQYF | TGCAGTGCCCAGACTAGCGGGAGGTATGAGCAGTACTTC | . | TRBJ2-7 | TRBD2 | TRBV20-1
CASRGTNVGTQYF | TGTGCCAGCAGGGGGACCAACGTCGGGACCCAGTACTTC | few | TRBJ2-5 | . | TRBV6-1
CASTPTAGKKGEQYF | TGTGCCAGCACCCCTACGGCGGGTAAAAAGGGGGAGCAGTACTTC | few | TRBJ2-7 | . | TRBV28